This T cell receptor (beta chain) was identified in a study of post-analysis software for immune sequencing data. Whole-study results and caveats: About five TRBV segments appeared more often in patients than in controls, and TRBV5-6, TRBV5-1 and TRBV20-1 were among these.

As regards this clonotype: Its matching antigen is unknown.

The V gene lost 1 base and the J gene lost 0 bases, with 7 bases spanning the gap. The CDR3 has 15 amino acids. Per the germline V gene, CDR1 is SGHTA and CDR2 is FQGNSA. Unique molecular identifiers featured in each of the TCR beta cDNA libraries. Via MiXCR, TCRdb re-called the PCR reads, giving one row per CDR3 protein. Here the sample spans about 460,000 distinct CDR3 sequences, approximately 45% being singletons. Material for sequencing was blood. The source is a girl aged 10-17 years with multiple sclerosis. This chain links TRBV7-2 with TRBJ1-5; D gene uncertain. The DNA of the CDR3 is TGTGCCAGCAGCTTAGACGGGATTAGCAATCAGCCCCAGCATTTT. Encoded protein: CASSLDGISNQPQHF.